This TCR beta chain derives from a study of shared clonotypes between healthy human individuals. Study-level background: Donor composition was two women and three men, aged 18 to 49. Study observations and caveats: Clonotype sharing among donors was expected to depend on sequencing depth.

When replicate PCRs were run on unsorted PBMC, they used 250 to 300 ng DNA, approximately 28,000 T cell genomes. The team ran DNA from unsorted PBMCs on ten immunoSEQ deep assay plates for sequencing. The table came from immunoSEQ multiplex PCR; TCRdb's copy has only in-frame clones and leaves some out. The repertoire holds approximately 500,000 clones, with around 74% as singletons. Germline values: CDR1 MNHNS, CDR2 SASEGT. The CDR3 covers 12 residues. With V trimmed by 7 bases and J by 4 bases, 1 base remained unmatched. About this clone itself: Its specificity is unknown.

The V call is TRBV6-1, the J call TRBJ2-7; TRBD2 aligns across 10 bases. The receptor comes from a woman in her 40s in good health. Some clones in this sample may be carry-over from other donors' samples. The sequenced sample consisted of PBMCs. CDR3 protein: CASKAGGYEQYF. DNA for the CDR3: TGTGCCAGCAAAGCGGGAGGGTACGAGCAGTACTTC.